This T cell receptor (beta chain) was documented in a study of radiotherapy plus CTLA-4 blockade in lung cancer. Across the whole study: 15% to 20% of enrolled patients responded objectively, and more than 25% had disease control. Overall study results and limits: Blood TCR clones of tumor origin expanded after radiotherapy plus ipilimumab. Reports identified early blood T cell clone dynamics, with interferon-beta, as the best response predictor.

Patients had chemo-refractory metastatic non-small-cell lung cancer and received focal radiation plus CTLA-4 blockade that used ipilimumab. Germline V lookup: CDR1 LGHNA, CDR2 YNFKEQ. The CDR3 extends over 16 amino acids. Trimming removed 1 base at V and 6 bases at J, with 16 bases between. This table comes from immunoSEQ multiplex PCR, and its TCRdb copy is limited to in-frame clones, with some not included. The sample lists about 50,000 clones; 70% to 90% were seen once. This clone came up a few times. The antigen is unknown. The V and J genes are TRBV4-2 and TRBJ1-3; tentative D call: TRBD1 (5 bases). The specimen was peripheral blood, collected from a patient treated with radiotherapy plus ipilimumab. This clonotype originated in a human donor with non-small cell lung cancer whose response to radiotherapy plus ipilimumab could not be evaluated. CDR3 in DNA: TGTGCCAGCAGCCAAGGCCTGGGGGGTCCTCTAAACACCATATATTTT. It yields the protein CASSQGLGGPLNTIYF.